This T cell receptor beta chain stems from a study of T cells in Graves' hyperthyroidism and ophthalmopathy. General study findings and limits: The blood repertoire included most of the expanded thyroid clonotypes above 0.001.

A word on this clonotype: Its antigen remains unidentified. The junction shows a germline mismatch at one end, possibly a read error.

This CDR3 comprises 14 residues. The V gene's germline CDR1 is SGHTA and CDR2 FQGTGA. RNA transcripts were the template for amplifying TCR beta CDR3 regions. The TCR CDR3 was amplified in a first-round RT-PCR using the HTBI primer set. TCRdb used MiXCR to reprocess the multiplex PCR reads, holding one entry per CDR3 protein. This table has 300,000 to 500,000 distinct CDR3 sequences, more than 13% appearing once. Uncontrolled infections, other autoimmune diseases, pregnancy or lactation led to exclusion of patients. PBMCs came from 10 ml fresh peripheral blood. The sequence derives from a man aged 45-65 years with Graves' ophthalmopathy. Sequenced: blood. This sequence joins TRBV7-3 and TRBJ2-1, with D maybe TRBD1 (5 bases). The CDR3 sequence is CASSQTGSHNEQFF. DNA of the CDR3: TGTGCCAGCAGCCAAACAGGCTCCCACAATGAGCAGTTCTTC. The full variable domain, its missing parts supplied by reference TRBV7-3 and TRBJ2-1, is GAGVSQTPSNKVTEKGKYVELRCDPISGHTALYWYRQSLGQGPEFLIYFQGTGAADDSGLPNDRFFAVRPEGSVSTLKIQRTERGDSAVYLCASSQTGSHNEQFFGPGTRLTVL.